Each of the 8 T cell receptor beta chains below was sequenced from the same sample in a study of OX40 agonist ivuxolimab in advanced cancers. TCRdb's copy holds only in-frame clones and misses some; the assay was immunoSEQ multiplex PCR. The sample yields fewer than 90,000 clones, 91% seen once. The specimen comprised CD4+ or CD8+ T cells sorted from blood, sampled in a trial of the OX40 agonist ivuxolimab. Source of these receptors: an adult with an advanced solid tumor such as melanoma, head and neck, liver or kidney cancer.

The rearrangement uses TRBV29-1 and TRBJ2-7; a weak D match, TRBD2 (5 bases). The CDR3 contains 14 residues. Trimming removed 4 bases from V and 0 bases from J, with 13 bases in between. Germline assignment: CDR1 SQVTM and CDR2 ANQGSEA. CDR3 region: CSVGSAAGSYEQYF. In DNA, the CDR3 is TGCAGCGTTGGATCGGCGGCGGGCTCCTACGAGCAGTACTTC.

The chain combines TRBV6-1 with TRBJ2-7; 7 bases line up with TRBD1. Germline V CDR1 and CDR2: MNHNS, SASEGT. This CDR3 contains 13 residues. V was clipped by 6 bases and J by 1 base; unmatched bases: 3. CDR3 in DNA: TGTGCCAGCAGCTCGGGACAGTCCTACGAGCAGTACTTC. It codes for CASSSGQSYEQYF.

V is TRBV7-2 and J is TRBJ1-1; D gene unclear. The CDR3 sequence is 16 residues long. Trimming pared 2 bases from V and 2 bases from J, leaving 15 bases between. CDR1 SGHTA and CDR2 FQGNSA come from the germline V gene. The CDR3 loop is CASSLTWAEVNTEAFF. Written as DNA, the CDR3 is TGTGCCAGCAGCTTAACGTGGGCCGAAGTCAACACTGAAGCTTTCTTT.

This sequence joins TRBV19 and TRBJ2-1, with D tentatively TRBD1 (7 bases). V dropped 8 bases and J dropped 6 bases, with 29 bases sitting between them. This CDR3 has 18 residues. Germline-derived CDR1 and CDR2 are LNHDA and SQIVND (reference sequence). CDR3 protein: CASDPIPQGGRLINEQFF. CDR3 sequence (DNA): TGTGCCAGTGACCCAATCCCCCAGGGGGGTAGGCTGATCAATGAGCAGTTCTTC.

This clone was recorded once. The rearrangement joins TRBV2 to TRBJ2-1, with D tentatively TRBD2 (5 bases). The CDR3 covers 14 residues. From germline, CDR1 is SNHLY and CDR2 FYNNEI. The germline V and J ends were trimmed by 4 bases and 0 bases, with 7 bases remaining between them. CDR3 sequence: CASSVAGSYNEQFF. CDR3 coding DNA: TGTGCCAGCAGTGTCGCGGGCTCCTACAATGAGCAGTTCTTC.

V gene TRBV14 combines with J gene TRBJ2-7, with 8 bases that match TRBD2. Germline loops: CDR1 SGHDN, CDR2 FVKESK. Germline trimming cut 6 bases from V and 12 bases from J; bases unmatched to any gene: 7. CDR3 length equals 11 residues. The CDR3 loop is CASRAGGSVYF. CDR3 nucleotide sequence: TGTGCCAGCAGGGCGGGAGGTTCGGTGTACTTC.

The V call is TRBV28, the J call TRBJ1-2; 7 bases map to TRBD1. There are 15 residues in the CDR3. The V and J ends lost 2 bases and 4 bases, in that order; junction bases with no gene match: 7. The germline gives CDR1 MDHEN, CDR2 SYDVKM. CDR3 bases: TGTGCCAGCAGTTTAAGAGGGGGCCCAGGCTATGGCTACACCTTC. Its translation is CASSLRGGPGYGYTF.

This chain links TRBV14 with TRBJ2-2, with D possibly being TRBD1 (6 bases). Trimming pared 2 bases from V and 7 bases from J, leaving 14 bases between. The CDR3 length is 15 residues. Germline V gene lookup returns CDR1 SGHDN and CDR2 FVKESK. CDR3 nucleotide sequence: TGTGCCAGCAGCCAACAACCACAGGGAATCGGGGAGCTGTTTTTT. Its translation: CASSQQPQGIGELFF.